This T cell receptor (beta chain) was sequenced during a study of T-cell reconstitution after alpha-beta-depleted transplantation in children. Preparation of the TCRbeta library was carried out with unique molecular identifiers. TCRdb processed the PCR reads anew with MiXCR; each CDR3 protein has one entry. The sample yields about 540,000 distinct CDR3 sequences, around 18% seen once. The CDR3 is made up of 14 amino acids. Per the germline V gene, CDR1 is KGHDR and CDR2 is SFDVKD. The germline V and J ends were trimmed by 6 bases and 3 bases, with 10 bases remaining between them. The sequence was collected from a human donor who donated a stem cell graft to a child with acute lymphoblastic leukemia. Here the sequenced sample was PBMCs from the stem cell graft donor, taken from the stem cell graft. The chain combines TRBV24-1 with TRBJ2-2, with a tentative D call TRBD2 (6 bases). This CDR3 reads CATSLSGDTGELFF. The DNA for the CDR3 is TGTGCCACCAGTCTTTCGGGAGACACCGGGGAGCTGTTTTTT.